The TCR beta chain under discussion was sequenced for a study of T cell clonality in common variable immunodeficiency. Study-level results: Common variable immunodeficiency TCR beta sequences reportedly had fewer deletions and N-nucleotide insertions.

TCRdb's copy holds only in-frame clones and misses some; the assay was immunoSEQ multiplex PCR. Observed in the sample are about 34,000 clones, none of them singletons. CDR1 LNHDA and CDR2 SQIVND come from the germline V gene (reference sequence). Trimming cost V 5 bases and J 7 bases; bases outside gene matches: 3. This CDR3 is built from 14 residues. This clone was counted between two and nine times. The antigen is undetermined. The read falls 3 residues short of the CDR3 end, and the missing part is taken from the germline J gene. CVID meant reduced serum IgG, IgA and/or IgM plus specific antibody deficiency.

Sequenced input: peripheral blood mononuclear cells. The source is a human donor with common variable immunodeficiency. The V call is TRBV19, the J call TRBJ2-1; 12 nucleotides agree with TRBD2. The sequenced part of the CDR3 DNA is TGTGCCAGTAGTGGGACTAGCGGGCGAAATGAG. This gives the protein CASSGTSGRNE. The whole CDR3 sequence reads CASSGTSGRNEQFF.